The 8 T cell receptor beta chains below were found in one sample sequenced in a study of blood T cell repertoires in COVID-19. Only in-frame clones appear in the TCRdb table, and some are missing; sequencing was by immunoSEQ multiplex PCR. The profile shows fewer than 300,000 clones, 88% of them singletons. Input material: peripheral blood. The receptors here all came from a woman aged 25 to 39 with acute or convalescent COVID-19.

This clone was seen only a few times. The chain combines TRBV18 with TRBJ2-1; 8 bases match TRBD2. CDR1 is KGHSH, CDR2 LQKENI, per germline. V lost 6 bases to trimming and J lost 3 bases; unmatched junction nucleotides: 7. This CDR3 spans 15 amino acids. The CDR3 bases are TGTGCCAGCTCCCCGGACGGGAGGGTCTACAATGAGCAGTTCTTC. Residues: CASSPDGRVYNEQFF.

The CDR3, as DNA: TGTGCCATCGCGGCCGAGGGTACCTACGAGCAGTACTTC. Its translation is CAIAAEGTYEQYF. The chain links TRBV27 to TRBJ2-7; D perhaps matches TRBD2 (5 bases). CDR3 length: 13 residues. V was trimmed by 10 bases and J by 2 bases, leaving 15 bases between them. The germline V gene encodes CDR1 MNHEY and CDR2 SMNVEV (reference sequence).

J is TRBJ1-6 and V is TRBV27; 8 bases match TRBD1. Germline CDR1 is MNHEY and CDR2 is SMNVEV (reference sequence). Unmatched junction bases numbered 7, after V lost 5 bases and J lost 7 bases. This CDR3 is 15 amino acids long. CDR3 in DNA: TGTGCCAGCAGTCCACACAGGGGGACCAATTCACCCCTCCACTTT. Translating gives CASSPHRGTNSPLHF.

The chain employs TRBV30 and TRBJ2-7; D may be TRBD1 (5 bases). Germline CDR1 is GTSNPN and CDR2 is SVGIG (reference sequence). The CDR3 spans 10 residues. Trimming stripped 5 bases from V and 7 bases from J, with 9 bases between. CDR3 nucleotide sequence: TGTGCCTGGGCCTCAGGGGAGCAGTACTTC. Translating gives CAWASGEQYF. Full variable domain (outside the CDR3, taken from reference TRBV30 and TRBJ2-7): SQTIHQWPATLVQPVGSPLSLECTVEGTSNPNLYWYRQAAGRGLQLLFYSVGIGQISSEVPQNLSASRPQDRQFILSSKKLLLSDSGFYLCAWASGEQYFGPGTRLTVT.

This clone was recorded once. The chain employs TRBV5-4 and TRBJ2-3, with 10 nucleotides matching TRBD2. With V trimmed by 2 bases and J by 2 bases, 2 bases remained unmatched. The CDR3 consists of 15 residues. Germline-derived CDR1 and CDR2 are SGHNT and YYREEE (reference sequence). This chain's CDR3 is CASSLAGGLTDTQYF. In nucleotides, the CDR3 is TGTGCCAGCAGCTTAGCGGGAGGGCTCACAGATACGCAGTATTTT.

This clone turned up a few times. The chain joins TRBV2 to TRBJ2-1, with 13 bases identical to TRBD2. V dropped 1 base and J dropped 1; count of bases not matched to a gene: 4. This CDR3 contains 18 residues. The germline V gene has CDR1 SNHLY and CDR2 FYNNEI. This CDR3 is CASSEETSGRPSYNEQFF. The CDR3 nucleotides read TGTGCCAGCAGTGAAGAGACTAGCGGGAGGCCATCCTACAATGAGCAGTTCTTC.

With respect to this clone: At the DNA level, this CDR3 is encoded by other sequences in the same sample as well. The chain carries TRBV27 and TRBJ2-5; D gene unclear. CDR1 is MNHEY, CDR2 SMNVEV, per germline (reference sequence). The CDR3 loop spans 12 amino acids. Between the trimmed V and J ends, which lost 2 bases and 5 bases, there was a span of 6 bases. Here the CDR3 reads CASSLDQETQYF. The CDR3 DNA is TGTGCCAGCAGTTTAGATCAGGAGACCCAGTACTTC.

The rearrangement joins TRBV13 to TRBJ1-1, with TRBD1 matching 8 bases. The CDR3 consists of 15 residues. Germline V gives CDR1 PRHDT, CDR2 FYEKMQ (reference sequence). The V segment lost 4 bases and the J segment 11 bases; nucleotides outside the gene matches: 15. The CDR3 spells CASSSRQGTFGLAFF. CDR3 sequence (DNA): TGTGCCAGCAGCTCCCGACAGGGGACGTTTGGCTTGGCTTTCTTT.